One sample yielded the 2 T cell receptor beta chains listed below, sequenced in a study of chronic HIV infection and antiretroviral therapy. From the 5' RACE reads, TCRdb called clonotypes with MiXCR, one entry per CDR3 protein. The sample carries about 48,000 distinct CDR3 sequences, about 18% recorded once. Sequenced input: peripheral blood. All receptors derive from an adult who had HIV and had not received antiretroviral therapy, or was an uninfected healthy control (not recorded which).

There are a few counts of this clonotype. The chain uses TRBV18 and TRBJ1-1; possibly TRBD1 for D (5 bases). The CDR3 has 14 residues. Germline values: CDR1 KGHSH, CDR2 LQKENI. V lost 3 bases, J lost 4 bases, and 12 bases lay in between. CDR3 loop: CASSPGREFTEAFF. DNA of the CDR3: TGTGCCAGCTCACCGGGCAGGGAGTTCACTGAAGCTTTCTTT.

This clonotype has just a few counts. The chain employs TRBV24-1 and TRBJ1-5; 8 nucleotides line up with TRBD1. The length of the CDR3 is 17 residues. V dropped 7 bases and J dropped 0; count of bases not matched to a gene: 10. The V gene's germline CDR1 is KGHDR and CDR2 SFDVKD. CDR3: CATSVPDRENSNQPQHF. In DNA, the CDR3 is TGTGCCACCAGCGTGCCGGACAGGGAAAATAGCAATCAGCCCCAGCATTTT.